The entry that follows covers one T cell receptor beta chain sequence. The antigen it recognizes is unknown. Base-call qualities are not available, and no considerably larger clone is one nucleotide away. The immunoSEQ Assay, a bias-controlled multiplex PCR, was used to amplify TCRbeta CDR3 regions from genomic DNA. Regarding the original processing steps: Nucleated cell counts per sample were estimated from amplification of reference gene primers within the assay. To quantify the absolute abundance of each unique TCRbeta CDR3 rearrangement, sequence reads were collapsed and filtered. For each sample, productive Simpson clonality was calculated as the square root of Simpson's diversity index over productive rearrangements. As stored in TCRdb, this immuneACCESS dataset retains in-frame rearrangements with V and J assigned. A fraction of the clones does not appear; measured against another copy, unresolved V genes explain less than half of the discrepancy, and the remainder lacks a known reason. That table supplies the V and J calls and clone size; D and trimming were determined from the DNA. The sample profile shows 200,000 to 250,000 clones; 88% of them were found once. Around 1.4% of the sample belongs to the ten largest clones.

Per the germline V gene, MNHEY is the CDR1 and SVGAGI is the CDR2. Trimming removed 5 bases from V and 7 bases from J; the gene matches leave 8 bases unexplained. The CDR3 covers 14 residues, taking in both the cysteine and the phenylalanine. Of all the DNA, just the CDR3 is kept, 42 bases in frame from base 1. Whole blood was collected in K2EDTA tubes by collaborating institutions according to the institutions' own protocols. Collaborator samples were shipped for TCRbeta analysis as frozen whole blood, isolated PBMCs, or DNA extracted from either sample type. This entry is derived from a study of blood T cell repertoires in COVID-19 (dated by TCRdb to 2018 to 2020). The study in broad terms: Samples from collaborators originated in the United States, Italy and Spain and spanned both the acute and convalescent phases of COVID-19. The prospective study material was composed of cDNA or gDNA derived from T cells, B-cell-depleted T cells, or PBMCs. Deeply sampled blood TCRbeta repertoires from subjects exposed to, actively infected with, or recovered from COVID-19 were included in the dataset. The repertoires were made available in a free public database intended to serve as a resource for research on the immune response to SARS-CoV-2. Samples came from the ongoing ImmuneRACE study (first 160 participants) plus 1,254 subjects from 6 global collaborators. A de-identified subject ID, COVID-19 status, age in years and sex were almost always included in the sample metadata. Where available, HLA class I and class II types were obtained from metadata supplied by the sample provider rather than from assay-based typing. What the work shows at the level of the full study, not this receptor alone: The quantity of clinical and demographic metadata differed by source and by participant and was supplied without curation.

The TCR sequence derives from a man aged 18 to 30 with active or convalescent COVID-19. Sequencing was performed on peripheral blood. The sequence links TRBV6-5 to TRBJ2-7, and 10 junction bases match TRBD1. In nucleotide form, the sequence is TGTGCCAGCAGTCCGACAGGGGGCGCAGGGGAGCAGTACTTC. The resulting protein is CASSPTGGAGEQYF.